Described below is a single TCR beta chain sequence and its context. Antigen unknown. This sample stems from a study of T cells in tumors after PD-1 blockade. The wider study: Some patients also took daily vismodegib 150 mg during anti-PD-1 treatment.

Points from the study as a whole: Peripheral recruitment is suggested, as some novel exhausted tumor clones were in pre-treatment blood.

In germline, CDR1 is MNHEY, CDR2 SMNVEV (reference sequence). The trim removed 7 bases at V and 5 bases at J, leaving 10 bases unmatched. The CDR3 is made up of 15 amino acids. Assay used: immunoSEQ multiplex PCR; TCRdb lists only in-frame clones, some missing. The data hold 45,000 to 60,000 clones, with approximately 80% observed a single time. This TCR came from a human donor with advanced basal cell or squamous cell carcinoma (not recorded which). This chain links TRBV27 with TRBJ1-2; 10 bases line up with TRBD1. The specimen comprised PBMCs, sampled before anti-PD-1 therapy. The CDR3 DNA reads TGTGCCAGCACTCCCCGGGGACAGGGGTCTTATGGCTACACCTTC. Protein product: CASTPRGQGSYGYTF.